The 21 T cell receptor beta chains below were found in one sample sequenced in a study of blood T cell repertoires in COVID-19. Measured with immunoSEQ multiplex PCR; TCRdb has only the in-frame clones, and not every one. The sample carries 95,000 to 130,000 clones, around 80% recorded once. Specimen: peripheral blood. These receptors were collected from a man in his 70s with active or convalescent COVID-19.

This sequence joins TRBV7-2 and TRBJ1-2; no clear D gene. Germline-derived CDR1 and CDR2 are SGHTA and FQGNSA. This CDR3 has 13 residues. V lost 2 bases to trimming and J lost 6 bases, with 10 bases between them. In nucleotides, the CDR3 is TGTGCCAGCAGCTTAAGAGGGAAGCATGGCTACACCTTC. It encodes CASSLRGKHGYTF.

The V gene is TRBV5-6, the J gene TRBJ1-2; D possibly corresponds to TRBD1 (5 bases). Germline V gives CDR1 SGHDT, CDR2 YYEEEE. V lost 2 bases and J 5 bases, leaving 19 bases between the germline ends. The CDR3 is 16 amino acids. CDR3 bases: TGTGCCAGCAGCTTCCGGCCGCCTGTGGGGCTATATGGCTACACCTTC. Protein product: CASSFRPPVGLYGYTF. Full variable domain (missing parts from reference TRBV5-6 and TRBJ1-2): DAGVTQSPTHLIKTRGQQVTLRCSPKSGHDTVSWYQQALGQGPQFIFQYYEEEERQRGNFPDRFSGHQFPNYSSELNVNALLLGDSALYLCASSFRPPVGLYGYTFGSGTRLTVV.

The CDR3 spells CASSPGDGNTDTQYF. The CDR3 bases are TGTGCCAGCAGTCCGGGGGACGGAAACACAGATACGCAGTATTTT. The genes are TRBV28 and TRBJ2-3; weak D call: TRBD2 (6 bases). Germline lookup yields CDR1 MDHEN and CDR2 SYDVKM. The length of the CDR3 is 15 residues. Trimming cost V 5 bases and J 2 bases, with 14 bases left between them.

The chain has TRBV5-6 and TRBJ1-6; D is uncertain. Per germline, CDR1 SGHDT and CDR2 YYEEEE. The length of the CDR3 is 15 residues. Trimming cost V 0 bases and J 5 bases, with 9 bases left between them. CDR3 sequence reads: CASSLGTGNNSPLHF. The CDR3 coding sequence is TGTGCCAGCAGCTTGGGGACGGGAAATAATTCACCCCTCCACTTT.

This chain uses TRBV6-1 with TRBJ1-5, with a tentative D call TRBD1 (6 bases). The CDR3 has 13 residues. Between the trimmed V and J ends, which lost 1 base and 10 bases, there was a span of 11 bases. CDR1 is MNHNS and CDR2 is SASEGT in the germline V gene. The CDR3 sequence: CASSEGGGGPQHF. In nucleotides, the CDR3 is TGTGCCAGCAGTGAAGGGGGTGGGGGCCCCCAGCATTTT.

The chain combines TRBV18 with TRBJ1-2; 7 nucleotides match TRBD1. This CDR3 contains 13 residues. Losses at the gene ends were 4 bases for V and 11 bases for J; bases not matched to a gene: 10. Germline CDR1 and CDR2: KGHSH and LQKENI. CDR3 nucleotide sequence: TGTGCCAGCTCACTAAACCGGGACAGTCATTACACCTTC. Translation gives CASSLNRDSHYTF.

The chain recombines TRBV11-3 with TRBJ1-1, with 7 bases aligning to TRBD1. The CDR3 spans 14 residues. The germline gives CDR1 SGHNT, CDR2 YENEEA. V lost 0 bases to trimming and J lost 7 bases; unmatched junction nucleotides: 5. The CDR3 DNA sequence: TGTGCCAGCAGCTTAGACCCGACAGGGAGTGAAGCTTTCTTT. It encodes CASSLDPTGSEAFF.

This clone was seen a few times. This chain connects TRBV5-4 to TRBJ1-2; the match to TRBD1 covers 9 bases. Germline CDR1 reads SGHNT; CDR2 reads YYREEE (reference sequence). The CDR3 is 14 residues long. V lost 4 bases, J lost 1 base, and 2 bases stayed unmatched. Here the CDR3 DNA reads TGTGCCAGCAGCGAGGACAGGGGTAACTATGGCTACACCTTC. As protein: CASSEDRGNYGYTF.

The CDR3 bases are TGTGCCAGTAGTTTCCAGTACGCCGGGGAGCTGTTTTTT. It encodes CASSFQYAGELFF. This sequence joins TRBV19 and TRBJ2-2; D unresolved. CDR3 size: 13 residues. Germline-derived CDR1 and CDR2 are LNHDA and SQIVND (reference sequence). The V gene lost 5 bases and the J gene lost 6 bases, with 10 bases spanning the gap.

V and J are TRBV7-2 and TRBJ2-7; D might be TRBD2 (6 bases). The germline V and J ends were trimmed by 4 bases and 2 bases, with 12 bases remaining between them. Germline CDR1 and CDR2: SGHTA and FQGNSA. This CDR3 region has 14 residues. The CDR3 coding sequence is TGTGCCAGCAGCTCACGAGCGGGCCCCTACGAGCAGTACTTC. This translates into CASSSRAGPYEQYF. The complete variable domain, with remaining parts taken from reference TRBV7-2 and TRBJ2-7, reads GAGVSQSPSNKVTEKGKDVELRCDPISGHTALYWYRQSLGQGLEFLIYFQGNSAPDKSGLPSDRFSAERTGGSVSTLTIQRTQQEDSAVYLCASSSRAGPYEQYFGPGTRLTVT.

V and J are TRBV5-4 and TRBJ2-1; 7 nucleotides line up with TRBD2. The length of the CDR3 is 15 residues. The germline V gene has CDR1 SGHNT and CDR2 YYREEE (reference sequence). V was clipped by 6 bases and J by 7 bases; unmatched bases: 13. CDR3 sequence (DNA): TGTGCCAGCACCGCCGACCAGCGGGATCTAAATGAGCAGTTCTTC. Encoded protein: CASTADQRDLNEQFF. Filled out from reference TRBV5-4 and TRBJ2-1, the complete variable domain reads ETGVTQSPTHLIKTRGQQVTLRCSSQSGHNTVSWYQQALGQGPQFIFQYYREEENGRGNFPPRFSGLQFPNYSSELNVNALELDDSALYLCASTADQRDLNEQFFGPGTRLTVL.

The rearrangement uses TRBV4-2 and TRBJ2-2; a weak D match, TRBD1 (6 bases). This CDR3 region has 15 residues. V dropped 0 bases and J dropped 6 bases, with 11 bases sitting between them. CDR1 and CDR2 (germline): LGHNA, YNFKEQ. CDR3 loop: CASSQEGQGSGELFF. As DNA, the CDR3 is TGTGCCAGCAGCCAAGAGGGGCAGGGGTCCGGGGAGCTGTTTTTT.

The chain combines TRBV28 with TRBJ2-7; D is perhaps TRBD2 (6 bases). Trimming pared 3 bases from V and 6 bases from J, leaving 6 bases between. The CDR3 has 11 residues. Germline V gene sequence: CDR1 MDHEN, CDR2 SYDVKM. The CDR3 spells CASSLEGEQYF. In DNA, the CDR3 is TGTGCCAGCAGTTTGGAGGGCGAGCAGTACTTC.

This clone is a singleton in its sample. The CDR3 sequence: CASSEYRGSNQPQHF. The CDR3 region has the DNA TGTGCCAGCAGTGAATACAGGGGAAGCAATCAGCCCCAGCATTTT. This chain joins TRBV6-1 and TRBJ1-5; TRBD1 agrees at 7 bases. This CDR3 is built from 15 residues. Germline lookup yields CDR1 MNHNS and CDR2 SASEGT. Trimming took 2 bases from V and 1 from J; bases not matched to a gene: 2.

J is TRBJ2-7 and V is TRBV7-2; no definite D call. Looked up from germline, CDR1 is SGHTA and CDR2 is FQGNSA. CDR3 length: 15 amino acids. V was shortened by 1 base and J by 3 bases, with 13 bases between the two germline ends. The CDR3 sequence is CASSLVGLLRYEQYF. The CDR3 DNA sequence: TGTGCCAGCAGCTTAGTCGGATTACTACGCTACGAGCAGTACTTC.

V gene TRBV27 combines with J gene TRBJ1-1, with D possibly matching TRBD1 (5 bases). This CDR3 is 14 amino acids long. V was cut by 8 bases and J by 0 bases, with 13 bases left in between. Germline CDR1 reads MNHEY; CDR2 reads SMNVEV (reference sequence). The CDR3 nucleotides are TGTGCCAGCCGATTGGGGGGGGTGAACACTGAAGCTTTCTTT. It encodes CASRLGGVNTEAFF.

The J gene is TRBJ1-1, the V gene TRBV19, with TRBD1 identical over 9 bases. The germline CDR1 and CDR2 sequences are LNHDA and SQIVND (reference sequence). The V and J ends lost 6 bases and 7 bases, in that order; junction bases with no gene match: 15. The CDR3 has 16 amino acids. The DNA for the CDR3 is TGTGCCAGTAGAATCCCCCTTACAGGGGGCCGAGGTGAAGCTTTCTTT. It specifies CASRIPLTGGRGEAFF.

The V and J genes are TRBV7-9 and TRBJ2-2; D is perhaps TRBD2 (6 bases). CDR1 and CDR2 (germline): SEHNR, FQNEAQ (reference sequence). Between the trimmed V and J ends, which lost 6 bases and 2 bases, there was a span of 19 bases. This CDR3 has 17 residues. The DNA of the CDR3 is TGTGCCAGCAGTCGAATCGCCGGGACTCAAAACACCGGGGAGCTGTTTTTT. Translated, it gives CASSRIAGTQNTGELFF.

The CDR3 DNA sequence: TGTGCCAGCAGCAAGCAGGGTGTGAACACTGAAGCTTTCTTT. It encodes CASSKQGVNTEAFF. The chain couples TRBV21-1 to TRBJ1-1; TRBD1 was called by the table and not checked on the DNA. TRBV21-1 is designated a pseudogene. This CDR3 contains 14 residues.

J is TRBJ2-7 and V is TRBV7-2; possibly TRBD1 for D (6 bases). The germline V gene has CDR1 SGHTA and CDR2 FQGNSA. V lost 3 bases, J lost 3 bases, and 12 bases lay in between. This CDR3 has 14 residues. As DNA, the CDR3 is TGTGCCAGCAGCTTGGTAGGACAGAGCTACGAGCAGTACTTC. The encoded protein is CASSLVGQSYEQYF.

CDR3 coding DNA: TGCGCCAGCAGCCAATTCAAAGACAGTAATAGCAATCAGCCCCAGCATTTT. Translated, it gives CASSQFKDSNSNQPQHF. The V and J genes are TRBV4-3 and TRBJ1-5; TRBD1 might be the D (5 bases). The CDR3 sequence is 17 residues long. The V gene's germline CDR1 is LGHNA and CDR2 YSLEER. The V end lost 2 bases, the J end lost 0 bases, and 14 bases lay between the germline ends.